This T cell receptor beta chain was found in a study of shared clonotypes between healthy human individuals. Study details: CD4 naive and memory got three plates each, CD8 naive two, CD8 memory one. Points from the study as a whole: Sampling covered blood only; tissue repertoires likely differ. Clonotypes which were not shared had lower generation probabilities than clonotypes that all four donors shared. On the whole, naive subsets had larger estimated richness than memory subsets had.

Assay used: immunoSEQ multiplex PCR; TCRdb lists only in-frame clones, some missing. The sample lists around 2,000,000 clones, about 95% occurring once. The naive CD8 population came from CD45RO-negative cells selected for CCR7, without terminally differentiated effector memory CD45RA+ cells. The CDR3 is 15 residues long. The germline gives CDR1 SGHAT, CDR2 FQNNGV. With V trimmed by 4 bases and J by 8 bases, 6 bases remained unmatched. Regarding this clone: Its antigen is as yet unknown.

The sequence was collected from a man between 18 and 35 years old in good health. V gene TRBV11-2 combines with J gene TRBJ2-1; 12 positions match TRBD2. The sequenced material came from naive CD8+ T cells sorted from blood. The CDR3 protein is CASSSLAGGGDEQFF. CDR3 nucleotides: TGTGCCAGCAGCTCACTAGCGGGGGGCGGGGATGAGCAGTTCTTC. The full variable domain, its missing parts supplied by reference TRBV11-2 and TRBJ2-1, is EAGVAQSPRYKIIEKRQSVAFWCNPISGHATLYWYQQILGQGPKLLIQFQNNGVVDDSQLPKDRFSAERLKGVDSTLKIQPAKLEDSAVYLCASSSLAGGGDEQFFGPGTRLTVL.